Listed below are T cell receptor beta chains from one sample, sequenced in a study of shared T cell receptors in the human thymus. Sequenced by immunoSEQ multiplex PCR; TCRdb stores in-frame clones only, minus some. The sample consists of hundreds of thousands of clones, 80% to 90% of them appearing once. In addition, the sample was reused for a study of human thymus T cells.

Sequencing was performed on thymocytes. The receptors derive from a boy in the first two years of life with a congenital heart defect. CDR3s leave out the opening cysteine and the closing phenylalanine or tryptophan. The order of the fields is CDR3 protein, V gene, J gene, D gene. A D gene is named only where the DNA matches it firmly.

ASSLGCPGTGYEAF,TRBV7-3,TRBJ1-1,TRBD1
ASSLGRLSSGANVLT,TRBV7-3,TRBJ2-6,-
ASSQDWRGKSTSSGNTIY,TRBV4-3,TRBJ1-3,-
ASTGDRILFGNSPLH,TRBV19,TRBJ1-6,TRBD1
ASSLRQVINEKLF,TRBV6-1,TRBJ1-4,-
ASSESWTGDYNEQF,TRBV10-2,TRBJ2-1,TRBD1
AWSVVASGRATDTQY,TRBV30,TRBJ2-3,TRBD2
ASSDEGRNYGYT,TRBV2,TRBJ1-2,-
ASTPPRTSGRLSYNEQF,TRBV28,TRBJ2-1,TRBD2
ASSLSPDRYHEQY,TRBV27,TRBJ2-7,TRBD1
ASSLGLAFHEQY,TRBV27,TRBJ2-7,-
ASSLWGREEKLF,TRBV5-1,TRBJ1-4,-
ASSFEDGLAESTDTQY,TRBV28,TRBJ2-3,TRBD2
ASSDEAGVGATQY,TRBV2,TRBJ2-5,TRBD2
ASSYSADRSYEQY,TRBV6-5,TRBJ2-7,-
ASSQDRLLEQY,TRBV14,TRBJ2-3,-
ASSQTTSGGTDTQY,TRBV4-2,TRBJ2-3,TRBD2
ASSPPIATGDNYGYT,TRBV4-1,TRBJ1-2,TRBD1
ASSLRGTGSGYT,TRBV27,TRBJ1-2,-
ATSRHSFPGKRGYTDTQY,TRBV15,TRBJ2-3,TRBD2
SVESLVGNEQF,TRBV29-1,TRBJ2-1,-
ASTPDRANTEAF,TRBV19,TRBJ1-1,TRBD1
ASSLEQRGPNIQY,TRBV11-2,TRBJ2-4,TRBD1
ASSYSVRGLYNEQF,TRBV6-5,TRBJ2-1,TRBD1
ASSVKELALSSYNEQF,TRBV9,TRBJ2-1,TRBD2
ACGHRGPEDTEAF,TRBV6-1,TRBJ1-1,TRBD1
ASSFPTTSLNYGYT,TRBV28,TRBJ1-2,-
ASMDFPGQRNYGYT,TRBV10-2,TRBJ1-2,TRBD1
ATSRGTGLLEQY,TRBV15,TRBJ2-7,TRBD1
ASSLVARGTETNEKLF,TRBV7-9,TRBJ1-4,TRBD1
ASSTRTFQT,TRBV7-4,TRBJ1-2,-
ASSPYGVNTEAF,TRBV5-1,TRBJ1-1,-
ASSFSPVNQPQH,TRBV28,TRBJ1-5,-
SAHKSGELF,TRBV20-1,TRBJ2-2,-
ASSYRQGARTEAF,TRBV6-5,TRBJ1-1,TRBD1